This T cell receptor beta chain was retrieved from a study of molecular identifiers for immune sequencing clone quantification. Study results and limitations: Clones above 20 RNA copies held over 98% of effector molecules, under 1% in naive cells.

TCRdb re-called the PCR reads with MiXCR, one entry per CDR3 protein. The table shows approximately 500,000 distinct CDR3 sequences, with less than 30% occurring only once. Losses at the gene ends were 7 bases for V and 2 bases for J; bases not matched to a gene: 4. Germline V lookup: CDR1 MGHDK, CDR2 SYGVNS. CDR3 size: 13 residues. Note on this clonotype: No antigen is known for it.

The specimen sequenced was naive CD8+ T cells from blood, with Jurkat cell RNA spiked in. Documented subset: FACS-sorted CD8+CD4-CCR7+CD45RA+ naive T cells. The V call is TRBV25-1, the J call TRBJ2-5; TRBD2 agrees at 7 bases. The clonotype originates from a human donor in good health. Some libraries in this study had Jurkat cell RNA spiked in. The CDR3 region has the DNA TGTGCCAGCACCGGGGACTATCAAGAGACCCAGTACTTC. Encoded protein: CASTGDYQETQYF.